This T cell receptor (beta chain) emerged from a study of T cell responses to AZD1222 COVID-19 vaccine. This CDR3 is built from 15 residues. Trimming pared 5 bases from V and 0 bases from J, leaving 10 bases between. Germline CDR1 and CDR2: SGHVS and FQNEAQ. General observations from the study: Donors in the cohort were predominantly white British and more often female, and clonal diversity was possibly underestimated.

The assay was immunoSEQ multiplex PCR, and TCRdb's table has in-frame clones only and misses some. The sample shows over 150,000 clones, 88% of them seen only once. In this sample, this clone turned up a few times. Antigen unknown. The clonotype comes from an adult in good health. The input for sequencing was peripheral blood, taken on day 0 of AZD1222 vaccination. The genes are TRBV7-8 and TRBJ1-4, with D uncertain. DNA for the CDR3: TGTGCCAGCAGCCCCCTCACCACAACTAATGAAAAACTGTTTTTT. This gives the protein CASSPLTTTNEKLFF.